Shown below are 7 T cell receptor beta chains from a single sample sequenced in a study of T-cell memory formation after mild COVID-19. TCRdb reprocessed the 5' RACE reads with MiXCR, giving one entry per CDR3 protein. The sample comprises about 130,000 distinct CDR3 sequences, about a sixth of which are singletons, and roughly 5.3% rests with the top ten. Sequencing was done on a sample of PBMCs or a T cell subset sorted from them (not recorded which). These receptors came from a man aged 18 to 29 who had mild COVID-19 (a few samples of this study predate the infection). Cell type and time point are not known.

The chain carries TRBV7-9 and TRBJ1-1, with TRBD1 matching 7 bases. The CDR3 consists of 17 residues. V gave up 5 bases and J gave up 1 base; unmatched junction bases: 13. Looked up from germline, CDR1 is SEHNR and CDR2 is FQNEAQ (reference sequence). This CDR3 reads CASSPHKSTGPNTEAFF. CDR3 DNA: TGTGCCAGCAGCCCCCACAAATCGACAGGGCCGAACACTGAAGCTTTCTTT.

The CDR3 region has the DNA TGTGCCAGCTATGCGGGATGGAACACTGAAGCTTTCTTT. Translation: CASYAGWNTEAFF. V usage is TRBV6-5 and J usage is TRBJ1-1, with D unresolved. The V gene's germline CDR1 is MNHEY and CDR2 SVGAGI. The V end lost 8 bases, the J end lost 1 base, and 11 bases lay between the germline ends. There are 13 residues in the CDR3.

This clonotype has only a few counts. The chain carries TRBV20-1 and TRBJ1-4; unclear D gene. Germline lookup yields CDR1 DFQATT and CDR2 SNEGSKA (reference sequence). The CDR3 length is 13 residues. V lost 3 bases and J lost 5, with 10 bases in between. This CDR3 is CSASWKVNEKLFF. CDR3 nucleotide sequence: TGCAGTGCTAGTTGGAAAGTAAATGAAAAACTGTTTTTT.

This clonotype was seen a handful of times. The gene calls are TRBV7-2 and TRBJ2-7; D is uncertain. Deletions cut 4 bases from V and 0 bases from J, with 7 bases between. The CDR3 has 13 residues. The germline V gene encodes CDR1 SGHTA and CDR2 FQGNSA. The CDR3 sequence is CASSSRPSYEQYF. The CDR3 nucleotides read TGTGCCAGCAGCTCCCGACCCTCCTACGAGCAGTACTTC.

There are a few counts of this clonotype. The rearrangement uses TRBV2 and TRBJ2-2, with 7 positions matching TRBD1. CDR3 length: 15 residues. After removal of 2 bases from V and 7 bases from J, the junction contained 7 bases not matched to a gene. The germline V gene encodes CDR1 SNHLY and CDR2 FYNNEI. CDR3: CASSENRGGYGELFF. The CDR3 DNA is TGTGCCAGCAGTGAAAACAGGGGCGGATACGGGGAGCTGTTTTTT.

The J gene is TRBJ2-5, the V gene TRBV4-2, with D perhaps TRBD1 or TRBD2 (5 bases each). From germline, CDR1 is LGHNA and CDR2 YNFKEQ. This CDR3 is built from 15 residues. V shed 0 bases and J shed 5 bases, with 13 bases lying between them. The CDR3 reads CASSQDEGLPETQYF. The CDR3 DNA follows: TGTGCCAGCAGCCAAGATGAGGGGCTCCCCGAGACCCAGTACTTC.

This clonotype was recorded many times. The chain links TRBV6-5 to TRBJ1-1; no reliable D call. The CDR3 loop spans 13 amino acids. Trimming stripped 6 bases from V and 1 base from J, with 9 bases between. The germline V gene has CDR1 MNHEY and CDR2 SVGAGI. The CDR3 DNA follows: TGTGCCAGCAGCTCCGGGCCGAACACTGAAGCTTTCTTT. As protein: CASSSGPNTEAFF.